This TCR beta chain derives from a study of T cell responses to AZD1222 COVID-19 vaccine. General observations from the study: Baseline testing showed seropositivity in only a handful of AZD1222 recipients. None of the repertoires were sampled until the peak T cell response had passed. Once two AZD1222 doses were given, Spike-specific TCR breadth and depth went up. The study found vaccine-associated CD4 TCRs spanning spike, dominant at 160-218 and 743-854.

The repertoire was sequenced with immunoSEQ multiplex PCR; TCRdb's copy has only in-frame clones and lacks some. The table shows some 92,000 clones, with around nine tenths occurring only once. This CDR3 region has 16 residues. The germline CDR1 and CDR2 sequences are SGHDT and YYEEEE. The germline V and J ends were trimmed by 4 bases and 2 bases, with 15 bases remaining between them. Points on this clone: The antigen is undetermined.

The chain links TRBV5-6 to TRBJ2-2; TRBD1 might be the D (6 bases). The sample in question was peripheral blood, obtained on day 0 of MenACWY control vaccination. This receptor was obtained from an adult in good health. CDR3 residues: CASSNLRDINTGELFF. Here the CDR3 DNA reads TGTGCCAGCAGCAACCTCCGGGACATCAACACCGGGGAGCTGTTTTTT.